Below are 2 T cell receptor beta chains sequenced from a single sample in a study of a mutant IDH1 vaccine in newly diagnosed glioma. Regarding time point: week 47, end of study. It was 300 ug of mutant IDH1 20-mer peptide that made up each vaccine dose, given with topical imiquimod. Their target antigens are unknown. TCRdb's copy holds only in-frame clones and misses some; the assay was immunoSEQ multiplex PCR. Counted here are over 50,000 clones, around three quarters occurring once; the ten biggest clones make up 4.9%. The material was PBMCs, obtained from a glioma patient whose treatment included an IDH1 peptide vaccine. These receptor sequences come from a woman aged 40 to 49 with glioma. Some clones in this sample may be carry-over from other donors' samples.

The table lists this clone with a count of one. V is TRBV7-6 and J is TRBJ2-6; 10 positions agree with TRBD1. Per the germline V gene, CDR1 is SGHVS and CDR2 is FNYEAQ. Trimming cost V 5 bases and J 0 bases; bases outside gene matches: 7. The CDR3 is 18 residues long. In DNA, the CDR3 is TGTGCCAGCAGCCCGCGGGACAGGGGCCCCTCTGGGGCCAACGTCCTGACTTTC. Protein product: CASSPRDRGPSGANVLTF.

V and J are TRBV4-2 and TRBJ2-5, with TRBD2 matching over 14 bases. The CDR3 totals 17 residues. Germline values: CDR1 LGHNA, CDR2 YNFKEQ. V lost 1 base and J lost 2; bases outside the gene matches: 3. The chain's CDR3 is CASSQGTSGGPQETQYF. For the CDR3, the DNA is TGTGCCAGCAGCCAAGGGACTAGCGGGGGGCCTCAAGAGACCCAGTACTTC.